These T cell receptor beta chains were read from a single sample in a study of cytomegalovirus exposure and HLA in healthy donors. The table came from immunoSEQ multiplex PCR; TCRdb's copy has only in-frame clones and leaves some out. The sample lists fewer than 100,000 clones; over 75% were seen once. Sequencing input: PBMCs. These receptors came from a man in his forties in good health and CMV-seronegative. The CDR3 runs from the conserved cysteine through the conserved F or W. D genes are given only for firm matches. Size is omitted from some rows. Given values are once, few, many or a class for expanded clones.

TRBD1,TRBV11-2,.,TRBJ2-7,CASSFGVPGGVGEQYF,TGTGCCAGCAGTTTTGGGGTTCCAGGGGGCGTGGGGGAGCAGTACTTC
.,TRBV11-2,.,TRBJ2-2,CASSLDLSGTGELFF,TGTGCCAGCAGCTTAGATCTGTCGGGGACCGGGGAGCTGTTTTTT
.,TRBV30,.,TRBJ2-3,CAWSAQRDTQYF,TGTGCCTGGAGTGCACAGCGGGATACGCAGTATTTT
.,TRBV2,few,TRBJ2-7,CASAPSPPNFSYEQYF,TGTGCCAGCGCCCCGAGCCCGCCGAACTTTTCCTACGAGCAGTACTTC
TRBD1,TRBV18,once,TRBJ1-1,CASSPPQGGLNTEAFF,TGTGCCAGCTCACCTCCACAGGGGGGGCTGAACACTGAAGCTTTCTTT
.,TRBV2,.,TRBJ1-2,CASRGQGWRYGGYTF,TGTGCCAGCAGGGGACAAGGTTGGAGGTATGGTGGCTACACCTTC
TRBD2,TRBV6-5,.,TRBJ2-2,CASRLAGGNTGELFF,TGTGCCAGCAGACTAGCGGGAGGGAACACCGGGGAGCTGTTTTTT
TRBD1,TRBV5-5,.,TRBJ1-2,CASSSTGVANYGYTF,TGTGCCAGCAGCTCGACAGGGGTGGCTAACTATGGCTACACCTTC
TRBD1,TRBV5-6,.,TRBJ1-5,CASSLGQGANQPQHF,TGTGCCAGCAGCTTGGGACAGGGGGCTAATCAGCCCCAGCATTTT
.,TRBV29-1,.,TRBJ2-4,CSVGEPKGAKNIQYF,TGCAGCGTTGGAGAACCAAAGGGGGCCAAAAACATTCAGTACTTC
TRBD1,TRBV28,.,TRBJ1-1,CASSLGQGADTEAFF,TGTGCCAGCAGTTTAGGACAGGGGGCGGACACTGAAGCTTTCTTT
.,TRBV20-1,.,TRBJ2-7,CSARDNYEQYF,TGCAGTGCCAGGGACAACTACGAGCAGTACTTC
.,TRBV6-5,.,TRBJ2-2,CASRILNTGELFF,TGTGCCAGCAGAATATTGAACACCGGGGAGCTGTTTTTT
.,TRBV5-4,.,TRBJ1-1,CASSLYLNTEAFF,TGTGCCAGCAGCTTGTATCTGAACACTGAAGCTTTCTTT
TRBD1,TRBV5-4,once,TRBJ2-1,CASSLKDRGNEQFF,TGTGCCAGCAGCTTAAAGGACAGGGGGAATGAGCAGTTCTTC
.,TRBV7-2,.,TRBJ2-7,CASSLVGAPYEQYF,TGTGCCAGCAGCTTAGTGGGGGCCCCCTACGAGCAGTACTTC
.,TRBV18,.,TRBJ2-7,CASSPGGSSYEQYF,TGTGCCAGCTCGCCGGGTGGGAGCTCCTACGAGCAGTACTTC
TRBD1,TRBV6-1,.,TRBJ1-5,CASCREGAQPQHF,TGTGCCAGCTGCCGGGAGGGGGCTCAGCCCCAGCATTTT
.,TRBV6-1,few,TRBJ2-2,CASSAGKHGELFF,TGTGCCAGCAGTGCCGGGAAACACGGGGAGCTGTTTTTT
.,TRBV30,few,TRBJ1-1,CAWREGGGGTEAFF,TGTGCCTGGAGGGAGGGGGGGGGTGGCACTGAAGCTTTCTTT
.,TRBV5-5,.,TRBJ1-5,CASSLDPGPQHF,TGTGCCAGCAGCTTGGATCCGGGGCCCCAGCATTTT
TRBD1,TRBV28,.,TRBJ2-7,CASSLYGTGGYEQYF,TGTGCCAGCAGTTTATATGGGACAGGGGGTTACGAGCAGTACTTC
TRBD1,TRBV30,.,TRBJ2-7,CAWGTGGHEQYF,TGTGCCTGGGGGACAGGGGGGCACGAGCAGTACTTC
TRBD1,TRBV28,.,TRBJ1-2,CASSLRDRGGYGYTF,TGTGCCAGCAGTTTACGAGACAGGGGTGGCTATGGCTACACCTTC
TRBD1,TRBV30,.,TRBJ2-5,CAWKRQGALETQYF,TGTGCCTGGAAGCGACAGGGGGCTTTGGAGACCCAGTACTTC
TRBD2,TRBV7-9,.,TRBJ2-7,CASSGGGRDVEQYF,TGTGCCAGCAGCGGGGGGGGACGGGACGTCGAGCAGTACTTC
TRBD1,TRBV19,.,TRBJ1-5,CASSAGQGPQPQHF,TGTGCCAGTAGTGCCGGACAGGGCCCTCAGCCCCAGCATTTT
TRBD2,TRBV14,.,TRBJ2-7,CASSQPGTTFYEQYF,TGTGCCAGCAGCCAACCCGGGACTACGTTTTACGAGCAGTACTTC
.,TRBV2,.,TRBJ2-7,CASSDGGGASYEQYF,TGTGCCAGCAGTGATGGCGGAGGGGCATCCTACGAGCAGTACTTC
.,TRBV7-2,.,TRBJ1-1,CASSLEGGRRTEAFF,TGTGCCAGCAGCTTAGAGGGGGGGCGTAGAACTGAAGCTTTCTTT
TRBD1,TRBV5-1,few,TRBJ1-6,CASSPGRDRRDNSPLHF,TGCGCCAGCAGCCCAGGCCGGGACAGGCGGGATAATTCACCCCTCCACTTT
.,TRBV10-3,.,TRBJ1-4,CAISEVQTRKLFF,TGTGCCATCAGTGAAGTCCAAACGAGGAAACTGTTTTTT
TRBD2,TRBV6-1,.,TRBJ2-5,CASVRGGGLEAQYF,TGTGCCAGCGTTCGGGGGGGTGGCTTGGAGGCCCAGTACTTC
.,TRBV11-2,.,TRBJ2-5,CASSFGQFVETQYF,TGTGCCAGCAGCTTCGGACAGTTCGTGGAGACCCAGTACTTC
.,TRBV14,.,TRBJ2-4,CASSQHTDIQYF,TGTGCCAGCAGCCAACATACAGACATTCAGTACTTC
TRBD2,TRBV6-1,.,TRBJ2-2,CASRGSGTGELFF,TGTGCCAGCAGGGGTAGCGGGACCGGGGAGCTGTTTTTT
TRBD1,TRBV7-9,.,TRBJ1-2,CASSSLPGQGALDYGYTF,TGTGCCAGCAGCTCCCTCCCGGGACAGGGGGCCCTTGACTATGGCTACACCTTC
.,TRBV5-1,.,TRBJ2-2,CASSLAGRGNTGELFF,TGCGCCAGCAGCTTGGCCGGGCGGGGGAACACCGGGGAGCTGTTTTTT
.,TRBV18,once,TRBJ1-2,CASSPGRGYYGYTF,TGTGCCAGCTCACCGGGTAGGGGCTACTATGGCTACACCTTC
TRBD1,TRBV9,.,TRBJ1-2,CASSVGQGKAYGYTF,TGTGCCAGCAGCGTAGGACAGGGAAAGGCCTATGGCTACACCTTC
TRBD1,TRBV2,few,TRBJ2-5,CASSRQGAETQYF,TGTGCCAGCAGCCGACAGGGGGCGGAGACCCAGTACTTC
.,TRBV5-1,few,TRBJ2-1,CASSLGPGEGNEQFF,TGCGCCAGCAGCTTGGGGCCAGGGGAAGGAAATGAGCAGTTCTTC
.,TRBV6-1,.,TRBJ1-5,CASSDRNSNQPQHF,TGTGCCAGCAGTGACAGGAATAGCAATCAGCCCCAGCATTTT
.,TRBV5-1,.,TRBJ1-4,CASSLEQGYEKLFF,TGCGCCAGCAGCTTGGAACAGGGTTATGAAAAACTGTTTTTT
.,TRBV2,once,TRBJ1-3,CASSQNSGNTIYF,TGTGCCAGCAGTCAGAACTCTGGAAACACCATATATTTT
.,TRBV25-1,few,TRBJ2-1,CASSNLNEQFF,TGTGCCAGCAGTAATCTTAATGAGCAGTTCTTC
TRBD1,TRBV19,.,TRBJ2-1,CASSTRWTGSSYNEQFF,TGTGCCAGTAGTACGCGATGGACAGGGAGCTCCTACAATGAGCAGTTCTTC
TRBD1,TRBV28,.,TRBJ1-2,CASSLDRVVFNYGYTF,TGTGCCAGCAGTTTAGACAGGGTGGTATTTAACTATGGCTACACCTTC